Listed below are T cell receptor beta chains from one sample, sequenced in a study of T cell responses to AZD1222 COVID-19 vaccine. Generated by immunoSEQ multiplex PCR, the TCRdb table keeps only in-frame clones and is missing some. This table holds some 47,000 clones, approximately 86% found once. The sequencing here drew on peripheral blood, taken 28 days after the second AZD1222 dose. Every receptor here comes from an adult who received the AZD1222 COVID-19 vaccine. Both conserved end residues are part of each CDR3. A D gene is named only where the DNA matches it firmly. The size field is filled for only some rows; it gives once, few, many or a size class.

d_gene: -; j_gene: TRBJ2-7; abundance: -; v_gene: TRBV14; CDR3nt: TGTGCCAGCAGCCAAATCTACGAGCAGTACTTC; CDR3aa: CASSQIYEQYF
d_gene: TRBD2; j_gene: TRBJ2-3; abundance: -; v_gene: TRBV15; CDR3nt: TGTGCCACCAGAGGGACTAGTAGCACAGATACGCAGTATTTT; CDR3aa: CATRGTSSTDTQYF
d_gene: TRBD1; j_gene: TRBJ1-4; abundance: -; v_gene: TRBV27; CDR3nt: TGTGCCAGCAGTCTTTACAGGGGGCGAGATGAAAAACTGTTTTTT; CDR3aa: CASSLYRGRDEKLFF
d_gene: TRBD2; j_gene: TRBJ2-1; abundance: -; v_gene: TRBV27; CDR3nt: TGTGCCAGCAGTAGGACTAGCGGGAGGGGGGAGCAGTTCTTC; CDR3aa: CASSRTSGRGEQFF
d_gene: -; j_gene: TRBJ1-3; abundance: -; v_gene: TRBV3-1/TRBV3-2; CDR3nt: TGTGCCAGCAGCCTGAGGGCCGGAGAATATGGAAACACCATATATTTT; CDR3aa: CASSLRAGEYGNTIYF
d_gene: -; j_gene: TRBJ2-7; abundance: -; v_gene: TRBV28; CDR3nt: TGTGCCAGCACCTCGGCGGGGCCTTGGGAGCAGTACTTC; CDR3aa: CASTSAGPWEQYF
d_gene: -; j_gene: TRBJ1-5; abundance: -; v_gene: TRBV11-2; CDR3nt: TGTGCCAGCAGCTTACTGGGTTACCAGCCCCAGCATTTT; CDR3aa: CASSLLGYQPQHF
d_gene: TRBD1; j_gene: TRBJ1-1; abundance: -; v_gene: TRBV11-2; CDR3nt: TGTGCCAGCAGCTCTCGGACAGGGGGGGCTTTCTTT; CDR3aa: CASSSRTGGAFF
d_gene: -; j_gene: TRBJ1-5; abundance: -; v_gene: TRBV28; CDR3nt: TGTGCCAGCAGTTTGAGGTCTCAGGGCCGAAATCAGCCCCAGCATTTT; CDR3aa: CASSLRSQGRNQPQHF
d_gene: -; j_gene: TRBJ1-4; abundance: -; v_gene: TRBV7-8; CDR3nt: TGTGCCAGCAGCCCCGTACTCGGGGAACTGTTTTTT; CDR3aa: CASSPVLGELFF
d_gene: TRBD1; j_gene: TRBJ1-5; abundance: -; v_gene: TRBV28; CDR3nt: TGTGCCAGCAGTTTAGGGACAGGGGCTCGCGGGAATCAGCCCCAGCATTTT; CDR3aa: CASSLGTGARGNQPQHF
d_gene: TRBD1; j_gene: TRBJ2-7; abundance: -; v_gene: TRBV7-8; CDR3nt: TGTGCCAGCACCCCGGACAGGGGGAACTACGAGCAGTACTTC; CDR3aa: CASTPDRGNYEQYF
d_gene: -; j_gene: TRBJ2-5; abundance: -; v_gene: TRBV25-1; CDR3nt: TGTGCCAGCAGCCGTCAAGAGACCCAGTACTTC; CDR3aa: CASSRQETQYF
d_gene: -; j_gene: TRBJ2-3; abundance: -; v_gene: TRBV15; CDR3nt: TGTGCCACCAGCAGAGAAGGAGGGGTGGGTGCAGATACGCAGTATTTT; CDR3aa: CATSREGGVGADTQYF
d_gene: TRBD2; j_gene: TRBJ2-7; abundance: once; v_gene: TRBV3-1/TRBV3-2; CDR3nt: TGTGCCAGCAGCCAAGACCCGGGAGGGTTAAGGGAGCAGTACTTC; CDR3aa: CASSQDPGGLREQYF
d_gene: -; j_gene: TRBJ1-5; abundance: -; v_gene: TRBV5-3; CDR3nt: TGTGCCAGGAATCAGCCCCAGCATTTT; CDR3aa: CARNQPQHF
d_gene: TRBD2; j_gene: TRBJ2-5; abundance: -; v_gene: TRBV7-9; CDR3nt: TGTGCCAGCAGCTTGGGGTTAGCGGGAGCAGAGACCCAGTACTTC; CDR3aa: CASSLGLAGAETQYF
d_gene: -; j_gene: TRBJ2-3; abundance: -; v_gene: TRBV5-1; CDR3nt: TGCGCCAGCAGGGTGTGGGAAAGCACAGATACGCAGTATTTT; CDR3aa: CASRVWESTDTQYF
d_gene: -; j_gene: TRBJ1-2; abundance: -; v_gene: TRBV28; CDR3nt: TGTGCCAGCAGCCTTGCCGGGACCCAGTATGGCTACACCTTC; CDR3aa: CASSLAGTQYGYTF
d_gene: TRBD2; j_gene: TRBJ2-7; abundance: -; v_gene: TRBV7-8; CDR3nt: TGTGCCAGCAGCCCCCCCCGACTAGCGGGGGCCTACGAGCAGTACTTC; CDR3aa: CASSPPRLAGAYEQYF
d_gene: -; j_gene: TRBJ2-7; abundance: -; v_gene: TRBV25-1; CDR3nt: TGTGCCAGCAGTGAATTAGGGGGGGCAGCCTACGAGCAGTACTTC; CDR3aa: CASSELGGAAYEQYF
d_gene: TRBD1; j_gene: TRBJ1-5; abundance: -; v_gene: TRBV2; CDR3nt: TGTGCCAGTGAGAAGGACAGGGGTGGCAATCAGCCCCAGCATTTT; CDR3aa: CASEKDRGGNQPQHF
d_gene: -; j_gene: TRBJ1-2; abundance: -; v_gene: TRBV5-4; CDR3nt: TGTGCCAGCAGCTTGCTTAGCTATGGCTACACCTTC; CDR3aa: CASSLLSYGYTF
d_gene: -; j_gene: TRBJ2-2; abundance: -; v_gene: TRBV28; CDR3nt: TGTGCCAGCAGTTGGCAGAACACCGGGGAGCTGTTTTTT; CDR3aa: CASSWQNTGELFF
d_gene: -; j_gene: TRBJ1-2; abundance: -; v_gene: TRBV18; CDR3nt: TGTGCCAGCTCACCACTAGCAGGGATCGAGAATAACTATGGCTACACCTTC; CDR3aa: CASSPLAGIENNYGYTF
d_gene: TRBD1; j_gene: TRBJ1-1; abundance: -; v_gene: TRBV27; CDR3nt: TGTGCCAGCAGTTTAGGTCAGGGGGCCACTGAAGCTTTCTTT; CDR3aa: CASSLGQGATEAFF
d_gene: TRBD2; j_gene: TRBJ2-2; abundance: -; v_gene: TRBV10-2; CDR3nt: TGCGCCAGCAGTGGACTAGCGGGAGGTAGAGTCGGGGAGCTGTTTTTT; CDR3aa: CASSGLAGGRVGELFF
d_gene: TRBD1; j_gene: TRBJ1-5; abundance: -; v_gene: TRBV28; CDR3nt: TGTGCCAGCAGTTTCAGAGGGGGCCATAATCAGCCCCAGCATTTT; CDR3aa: CASSFRGGHNQPQHF
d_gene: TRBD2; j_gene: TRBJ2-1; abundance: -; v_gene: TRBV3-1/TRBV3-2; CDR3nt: TGTGCCAGCAGCCAAGGGACTAGCGGGAGGGCCTACAATGAGCAGTTCTTC; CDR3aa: CASSQGTSGRAYNEQFF
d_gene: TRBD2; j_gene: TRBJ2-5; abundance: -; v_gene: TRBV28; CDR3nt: TGTGCCAGCAGTTGGACTAGCGGGAGGGGGGAGACCCAGTACTTC; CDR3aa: CASSWTSGRGETQYF
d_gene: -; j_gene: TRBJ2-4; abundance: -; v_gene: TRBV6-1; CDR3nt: TGTGCCAGCAGTGACCGGACAGTAGCCAAAAACATTCAGTACTTC; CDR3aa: CASSDRTVAKNIQYF
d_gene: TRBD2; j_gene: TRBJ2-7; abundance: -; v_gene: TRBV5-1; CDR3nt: TGCGCCAGCTCGTCAGCGGGAGGGCCTGGGGAGCAGTACTTC; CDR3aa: CASSSAGGPGEQYF
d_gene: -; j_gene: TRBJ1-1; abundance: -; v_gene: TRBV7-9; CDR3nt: TGTGCCAGCAGCTTAGGCGGGACTGCGGGGCGTGGTGAAGCTTTCTTT; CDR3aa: CASSLGGTAGRGEAFF
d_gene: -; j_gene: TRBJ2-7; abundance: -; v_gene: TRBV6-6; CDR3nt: TGTGCCAGCAGTCCGGACAGTCCCTACGAGCAGTACTTC; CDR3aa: CASSPDSPYEQYF
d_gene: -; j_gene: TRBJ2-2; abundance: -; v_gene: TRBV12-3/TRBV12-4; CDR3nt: TGTGCCAGCAGGAAAGGTGCGGGGGAGCTGTTTTTT; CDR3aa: CASRKGAGELFF
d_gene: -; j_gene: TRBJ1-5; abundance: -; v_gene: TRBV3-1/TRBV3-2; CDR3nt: TGTGCCAGCAGCCAAGTCCCGAATCAGCCCCAGCATTTT; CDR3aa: CASSQVPNQPQHF
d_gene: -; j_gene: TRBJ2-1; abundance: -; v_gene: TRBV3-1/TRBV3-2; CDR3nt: TGTGCCAGCAGCCAAGAGCCCCTTTACTACAATGAGCAGTTCTTC; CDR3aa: CASSQEPLYYNEQFF
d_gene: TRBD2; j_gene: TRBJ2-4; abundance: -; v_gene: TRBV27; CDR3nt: TGTGCCAGCAGCCCGGGACTAGCGGGGGGGCAAGGGTACTTC; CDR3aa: CASSPGLAGGQGYF
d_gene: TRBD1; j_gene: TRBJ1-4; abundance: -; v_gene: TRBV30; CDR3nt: TGTGCCTGCTCGGACAGGGTTGGTGAAAAACTGTTTTTT; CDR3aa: CACSDRVGEKLFF
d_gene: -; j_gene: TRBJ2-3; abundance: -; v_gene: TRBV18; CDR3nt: TGTGCCAGCTCACCGGGCACAGATACGCAGTATTTT; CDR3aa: CASSPGTDTQYF
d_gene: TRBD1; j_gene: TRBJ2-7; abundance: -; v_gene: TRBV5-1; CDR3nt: TGCGCCAGCAGCTTGGGACAGGGTAACTACGAGCAGTACTTC; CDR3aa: CASSLGQGNYEQYF
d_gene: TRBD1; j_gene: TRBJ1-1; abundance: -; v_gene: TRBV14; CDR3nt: TGTGCCAGCAGCCGAAAACCTCCGGGACAGGGCACTGAAGCTTTCTTT; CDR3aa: CASSRKPPGQGTEAFF
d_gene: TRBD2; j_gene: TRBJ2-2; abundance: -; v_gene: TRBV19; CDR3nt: TGTGCCATCCGGGGGGCCGGGAGCGGGAGCACCGGGGAGCTGTTTTTT; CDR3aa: CAIRGAGSGSTGELFF
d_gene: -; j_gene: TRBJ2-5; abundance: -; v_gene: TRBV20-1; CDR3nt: TGCAGTGCTAGCCAGGAGACCCAGTACTTC; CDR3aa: CSASQETQYF
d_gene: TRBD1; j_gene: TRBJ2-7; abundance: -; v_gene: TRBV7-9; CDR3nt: TGTGCCATTACGGACAGGGGGCCCCCCTACGAGCAGTACTTC; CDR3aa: CAITDRGPPYEQYF
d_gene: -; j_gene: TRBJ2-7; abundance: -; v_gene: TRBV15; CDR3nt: TGTGCCACCAGCAGGGGGGGACAGATCTACGAGCAGTACTTC; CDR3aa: CATSRGGQIYEQYF
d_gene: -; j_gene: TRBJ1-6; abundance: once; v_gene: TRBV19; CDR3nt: TGTGCCAGTAGTATCGAAGGGGGTAATTCACCCCTCCACTTT; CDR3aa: CASSIEGGNSPLHF